Below are 17 T cell receptor beta chains sequenced from a single sample in a study of regulatory and conventional T cells in RAG deficiency. Genomic DNA came from blood conventional CD4+ T cells gated CD25-low CD127-high. Using immunoSEQ multiplex PCR, the repertoire was profiled, and TCRdb retains in-frame clones only, with some absent. Of roughly 32,000 clones in the sample, 95% to 96% were seen once. These data also featured in a second study, about regulatory T cells. That paper adds: Primers: 52 TRBV forward and 13 TRBJ reverse.

Sequencing input: CD25- CD4+ T cells sorted from blood. These receptors came from a human donor in good health.

This chain joins TRBV4-1 and TRBJ1-1, with TRBD1 identical over 7 bases. V shed 5 bases and J 2 bases; nucleotides not matched to a gene: 11. This CDR3 is built from 16 residues. Germline V gives CDR1 MGHRA, CDR2 YSYEKL. The CDR3 DNA reads TGCGCCAGCAGCACTCGACAGGGTCTAATAAACACTGAAGCTTTCTTT. Residues: CASSTRQGLINTEAFF.

The chain recombines TRBV11-1 with TRBJ1-2, with D possibly TRBD1 on 5 matching bases. Trimming left V 4 bases short and J 5 bases short, with 11 bases between. Germline loops: CDR1 SGHAT, CDR2 FQDESV (reference sequence). This CDR3 has 13 amino acids. This chain's CDR3 is CASSSGMGYGYTF. For the CDR3, the DNA is TGTGCCAGCAGCTCAGGGATGGGGTATGGCTACACCTTC.

The chain links TRBV10-2 to TRBJ1-4; D is ambiguous. V was clipped by 6 bases and J by 1 base, with 18 bases between them. CDR1 and CDR2 (germline): WSHSY, SAAADI. The CDR3 consists of 17 residues. The CDR3 region is CASSPTESRRTNEKLFF. CDR3 bases: TGCGCCAGCAGCCCGACTGAGTCCAGAAGAACTAATGAAAAACTGTTTTTT.

V is TRBV9 and J is TRBJ1-1; 7 bases fit TRBD1. The junction had 3 bases not matched to a gene; V was cut back by 3 bases and J by 1 base. The CDR3 extends over 14 amino acids. In germline, CDR1 is SGDLS, CDR2 YYNGEE. CDR3 region: CASSETGSNTEAFF. For the CDR3, the DNA is TGTGCCAGCAGCGAGACAGGGTCGAACACTGAAGCTTTCTTT. The full variable domain, completed using reference TRBV9 and TRBJ1-1, is DSGVTQTPKHLITATGQRVTLRCSPRSGDLSVYWYQQSLDQGLQFLIQYYNGEERAKGNILERFSAQQFPDLHSELNLSSLELGDSALYFCASSETGSNTEAFFGQGTRLTVV.

The V gene is TRBV14, the J gene TRBJ2-7; 12 bases are shared with TRBD2. Germline CDR1 reads SGHDN; CDR2 reads FVKESK. The ends lost 4 bases at V and 12 bases at J; junction bases unmatched: 13. The CDR3 contains 15 residues. The CDR3 reads CASSRRTSGDLTAYF. The CDR3 region has the DNA TGTGCCAGCAGCCGAAGGACTAGCGGGGACCTTACGGCGTACTTC.

This chain uses TRBV4-2 with TRBJ2-3; D gene ambiguous. Deletions cut 5 bases from V and 2 bases from J, with 11 bases between. Germline CDR1 and CDR2: LGHNA and YNFKEQ. This CDR3 spans 14 amino acids. CDR3: CASSGPGSTDTQYF. DNA for the CDR3: TGTGCCAGCAGCGGGCCAGGTTCCACAGATACGCAGTATTTT.

This clone occurred once. CDR3 sequence: CATSRGPFSNEKLFF. Here the CDR3 DNA reads TGTGCCACCAGCAGAGGGCCGTTTTCTAATGAAAAACTGTTTTTT. This chain uses TRBV15 with TRBJ1-4; no clear D gene. Per the germline V gene, CDR1 is LNHNV and CDR2 is YYDKDF (reference sequence). The V and J ends lost 1 base and 3 bases respectively, with 9 bases between them. The CDR3 spans 15 residues.

This chain uses TRBV7-2 with TRBJ2-1; 7 positions agree with TRBD2. The CDR3 runs to 15 residues. The V segment lost 5 bases and the J segment 6 bases; nucleotides outside the gene matches: 10. CDR1 is SGHTA, CDR2 FQGNSA, per germline. The CDR3 here is CASSPGSGIGNEQFF. CDR3 sequence (DNA): TGTGCCAGCAGCCCGGGAAGCGGGATAGGCAATGAGCAGTTCTTC. Full variable domain (remainder filled in from reference TRBV7-2 and TRBJ2-1): GAGVSQSPSNKVTEKGKDVELRCDPISGHTALYWYRQSLGQGLEFLIYFQGNSAPDKSGLPSDRFSAERTGGSVSTLTIQRTQQEDSAVYLCASSPGSGIGNEQFFGPGTRLTVL.

This clone was seen just once. The chain links TRBV7-2 to TRBJ2-7, with 7 bases matching TRBD1. The CDR3 runs to 13 residues. Losses at the gene ends were 5 bases for V and 6 bases for J; bases not matched to a gene: 7. Per the germline V gene, CDR1 is SGHTA and CDR2 is FQGNSA. The CDR3: CASSPSQGPEQYF. CDR3 DNA sequence: TGTGCCAGCAGCCCATCACAGGGGCCCGAGCAGTACTTC.

The chain uses TRBV5-1 and TRBJ2-5; TRBD2 matches 16 bases. The CDR3 has 17 amino acids. Germline V CDR1 and CDR2: SGHRS, YFSETQ. Trimming took 1 base from V and 5 from J; bases not matched to a gene: 5. The CDR3 DNA reads TGCGCCAGCAGCTTGACGGGACTAGCGGGAGGGGGCGAGACCCAGTACTTC. It translates to CASSLTGLAGGGETQYF.

V and J are TRBV27 and TRBJ2-2; 7 bases are a match to TRBD2. V lost 7 bases, J lost 5 bases, and 10 bases stayed unmatched. CDR1 is MNHEY, CDR2 SMNVEV, per germline (reference sequence). This CDR3 has 15 amino acids. The DNA of the CDR3 is TGTGCCAGCAAACAGGAGCCCGGGAGGACCGGGGAGCTGTTTTTT. Protein: CASKQEPGRTGELFF.

V gene TRBV7-2 combines with J gene TRBJ2-5; tentatively, D is TRBD1 (6 bases). With the DNA end fitting TRBJ2-7 better, the J assignment may be wrong. Germline lookup yields CDR1 SGHTA and CDR2 FQGNSA. CDR3 length: 14 amino acids. CDR3 residues: CASSLEQGPYEQYF. The DNA of the CDR3 is TGTGCCAGCAGCTTAGAACAGGGCCCTTACGAGCAGTACTTC.

This chain connects TRBV5-1 to TRBJ2-1; weak D call: TRBD1 (5 bases). The germline V and J ends were trimmed by 4 bases and 6 bases, with 20 bases remaining between them. CDR3 size: 16 residues. Germline CDR1 is SGHRS and CDR2 is YFSETQ. CDR3 coding DNA: TGCGCCAGCAGCGGTGGGGCGGCCAGGGCGTCCAATGAGCAGTTCTTC. It translates to CASSGGAARASNEQFF.

CDR3 DNA: TGTGCCAGCAGTTACTCGGGTGCCAGGGGGAGCACTGAAGCTTTCTTT. Protein: CASSYSGARGSTEAFF. The chain uses TRBV6-5 and TRBJ1-1; 7 bases fit TRBD1. V lost 0 bases to trimming and J lost 4 bases; unmatched junction nucleotides: 8. This CDR3 region has 16 residues. CDR1 is MNHEY and CDR2 is SVGAGI in the germline V gene.

V is TRBV6-5 and J is TRBJ2-7; TRBD1 might be the D (5 bases). The CDR3 covers 15 residues. The V and J ends lost 4 bases and 4 bases respectively, with 17 bases between them. Germline V CDR1 and CDR2: MNHEY, SVGAGI. The CDR3 reads CASSSAGRRSYEQYF. In DNA form, the CDR3 reads TGTGCCAGCAGTTCAGCAGGGCGAAGGTCTTACGAGCAGTACTTC.

The gene calls are TRBV19 and TRBJ1-1; D might be TRBD1 (5 bases). Germline values: CDR1 LNHDA, CDR2 SQIVND (reference sequence). The CDR3 consists of 15 residues. Trimming stripped 4 bases from V and 5 bases from J, with 17 bases between. The CDR3 sequence is CASSTSRGSRTEAFF. CDR3 bases: TGTGCCAGTAGTACCAGCCGGGGGTCCCGGACTGAAGCTTTCTTT.

J is TRBJ1-2 and V is TRBV28, with D maybe TRBD1 (6 bases). CDR1 MDHEN and CDR2 SYDVKM come from the germline V gene. The CDR3 runs 13 residues. V dropped 7 bases and J dropped 4 bases, with 13 bases sitting between them. This chain's CDR3 is CASTSGDGYGYTF. The CDR3 DNA sequence: TGTGCCAGCACCTCAGGGGACGGCTATGGCTACACCTTC.